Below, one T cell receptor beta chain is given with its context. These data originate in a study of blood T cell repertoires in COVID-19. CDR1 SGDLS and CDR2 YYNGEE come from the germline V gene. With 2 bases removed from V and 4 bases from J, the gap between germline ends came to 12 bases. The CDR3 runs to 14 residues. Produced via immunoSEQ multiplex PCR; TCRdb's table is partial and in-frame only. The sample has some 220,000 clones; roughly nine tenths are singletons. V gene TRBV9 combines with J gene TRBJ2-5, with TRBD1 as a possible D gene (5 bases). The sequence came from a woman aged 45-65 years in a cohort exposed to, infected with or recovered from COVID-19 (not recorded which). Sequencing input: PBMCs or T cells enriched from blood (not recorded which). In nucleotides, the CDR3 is TGTGCCAGCAGCGTGGCAGGGTCAGGAGAGACCCAGTACTTC. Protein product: CASSVAGSGETQYF. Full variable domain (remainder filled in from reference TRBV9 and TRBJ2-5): DSGVTQTPKHLITATGQRVTLRCSPRSGDLSVYWYQQSLDQGLQFLIQYYNGEERAKGNILERFSAQQFPDLHSELNLSSLELGDSALYFCASSVAGSGETQYFGPGTRLLVL.